Presented here are 32 T cell receptor beta chains from one specimen sequenced in a study of response to subunit inactivated influenza vaccine. TCRdb redid the calling of the RT-PCR reads with MiXCR, one entry per CDR3 protein. Among about 570,000 distinct CDR3 sequences listed, roughly 10% were seen once. These sequences were also reported in another study, on T cells expressing NK-cell markers. That study reports: 5'RACE template switching built TCR beta cDNA with unique molecular identifiers.

The input for sequencing was PBMCs from blood, taken on the day of vaccination. The receptors here all came from a man aged 50 to 59 who received an inactivated influenza vaccine.

CDR3 DNA: TGTGCCAGCTCAGAATGGGGGAGGGAGCTTACCTACGAGCAGTACTTC. Its protein is CASSEWGRELTYEQYF. The rearrangement links TRBV18 to TRBJ2-7, with TRBD2 matching over 7 bases. V was pared by 5 bases and J by 2 bases, with 12 bases of the junction left unmatched. Germline V CDR1 and CDR2: KGHSH, LQKENI. The CDR3 contains 16 residues.

In this sample, this clonotype turned up a few times. The chain couples TRBV5-1 to TRBJ2-7; TRBD1 might be the D (7 bases). Trimming removed 0 bases at V and 4 bases at J, with 17 bases between. Germline assignment: CDR1 SGHRS and CDR2 YFSETQ. The CDR3 has 16 residues. The CDR3 is CASSLASGGGLYEQYF. CDR3 DNA sequence: TGCGCCAGCAGCTTGGCCTCTGGAGGGGGCCTTTACGAGCAGTACTTC. Drawing the rest from reference TRBV5-1 and TRBJ2-7, the complete variable domain is KAGVTQTPRYLIKTRGQQVTLSCSPISGHRSVSWYQQTPGQGLQFLFEYFSETQRNKGNFPGRFSGRQFSNSRSEMNVSTLELGDSALYLCASSLASGGGLYEQYFGPGTRLTVT.

In DNA form, the CDR3 reads TGTGCCAGCAGCCGGGGACGGCATCCAAATTCACCCCTCCACTTT. Translating it yields CASSRGRHPNSPLHF. V gene TRBV6-1 combines with J gene TRBJ1-6, with D perhaps matching TRBD1 (5 bases). This CDR3 spans 15 amino acids. Germline values: CDR1 MNHNS, CDR2 SASEGT. V was clipped by 6 bases and J by 7 bases, with 16 bases between them.

Many counts were recorded for this clonotype. This chain uses TRBV2 with TRBJ2-6; D is uncertain. The CDR3 covers 15 residues. Deletions cut 0 bases from V and 4 bases from J, with 7 bases between. CDR1 SNHLY and CDR2 FYNNEI come from the germline V gene. CDR3 in DNA: TGTGCCAGCAGTGAAGCCCCTTCGGGGGCCAACGTCCTGACTTTC. Residues: CASSEAPSGANVLTF.

This clonotype was recorded a few times. The chain links TRBV24-1 to TRBJ1-1; D not resolved. The CDR3 runs 14 residues. The germline V gene has CDR1 KGHDR and CDR2 SFDVKD. V was trimmed by 2 bases and J by 0 bases, leaving 6 bases between them. The CDR3 sequence: CATSDSSMNTEAFF. The CDR3 DNA reads TGTGCCACCAGTGATTCTTCTATGAACACTGAAGCTTTCTTT.

The chain joins TRBV24-1 to TRBJ2-1; 8 bases map to TRBD2. Germline loops: CDR1 KGHDR, CDR2 SFDVKD. J was trimmed by 5 bases and V by 11 bases; bases with no gene match: 16. The CDR3 has 16 residues. CDR3 coding DNA: TGTGCCATCGGGGCCGGGAGGGCCCTAAAAAACAATGAGCAGTTCTTC. Its translation is CAIGAGRALKNNEQFF.

This clonotype was counted ten times or more. The chain employs TRBV29-1 and TRBJ1-3; a possible D gene is TRBD1 (6 bases). V dropped 8 bases and J dropped 1 base, with 12 bases sitting between them. CDR1 and CDR2 from the germline V gene are SQVTM and ANQGSEA. There are 13 residues in the CDR3. CDR3 loop: CSYRVGSGNTIYF. CDR3 in DNA: TGCAGCTACAGGGTCGGGTCTGGAAACACCATATATTTT.

This clonotype has only a few counts. V usage is TRBV7-3 and J usage is TRBJ2-1, with D unresolved. CDR1 and CDR2 (germline): SGHTA, FQGTGA. The V end lost 0 bases, the J end lost 8 bases, and 8 bases lay between the germline ends. This CDR3 has 13 residues. CDR3 in DNA: TGTGCCAGCAGCTTAACGTTCCAGGATGAGCAGTTCTTC. Translating it yields CASSLTFQDEQFF. Filled out from reference TRBV7-3 and TRBJ2-1, the complete variable domain reads GAGVSQTPSNKVTEKGKYVELRCDPISGHTALYWYRQSLGQGPEFLIYFQGTGAADDSGLPNDRFFAVRPEGSVSTLKIQRTERGDSAVYLCASSLTFQDEQFFGPGTRLTVL.

This clonotype was seen more than once but under ten times. V gene TRBV7-2 combines with J gene TRBJ2-7; 7 bases map to TRBD1. Germline V gene data show CDR1 as SGHTA and CDR2 as FQGNSA. The CDR3 loop spans 12 amino acids. With 0 bases clipped from V and 10 bases from J, the junction kept 3 bases outside the gene matches. The CDR3 loop reads CASSLAGQKQYF. DNA for the CDR3: TGTGCCAGCAGCTTAGCGGGACAGAAACAGTACTTC.

The gene calls are TRBV7-9 and TRBJ2-2; 13 bases fit TRBD2. The CDR3 length is 17 residues. The germline CDR1 and CDR2 sequences are SEHNR and FQNEAQ (reference sequence). Trimming removed 3 bases from V and 4 bases from J; junction bases left unmatched: 5. CDR3 DNA: TGTGCCAGCAGCTTCGACGGACTAGCGGGAGCCACCGGGGAGCTGTTTTTT. Translated, it gives CASSFDGLAGATGELFF.

Here the CDR3 DNA reads TGTGCCAGCAGTTTCCGGGAGACAGGGGAGAGTGAGCAGTTCTTC. Translating gives CASSFRETGESEQFF. The rearrangement links TRBV27 to TRBJ2-1, with TRBD1 matching 8 bases. Trimming cost V 3 bases and J 9 bases; bases outside gene matches: 10. Germline CDR1 reads MNHEY; CDR2 reads SMNVEV (reference sequence). This CDR3 has 15 residues.

This clonotype showed up many times. CDR3 region: CASSQEAYGTDTQYF. The CDR3 bases are TGTGCCAGCAGCCAAGAAGCATACGGCACAGATACGCAGTATTTT. This chain connects TRBV3-1 to TRBJ2-3; D call uncertain. The CDR3 extends over 15 amino acids. V shed 0 bases and J shed 1 base, with 8 bases lying between them. CDR1 is LGHDT, CDR2 YNNKEL, per germline (reference sequence).

This clonotype has a handful of counts. J is TRBJ1-2 and V is TRBV12-3 or TRBV12-4, with D possibly matching TRBD1 (5 bases). Trimming took off 2 bases at V and 4 bases at J, with 14 bases between the two ends. CDR3 length: 15 amino acids. Here the CDR3 DNA reads TGTGCCAGCAGTTTAAACCCCGGGACCTCCTATGGCTACACCTTC. Translating gives CASSLNPGTSYGYTF.

The chain links TRBV5-6 to TRBJ2-5; 7 bases map to TRBD2. The CDR3 loop spans 14 amino acids. J gave up 2 bases and V 6 bases, and 7 bases lay outside the gene matches. Germline V lookup: CDR1 SGHDT, CDR2 YYEEEE. The DNA of the CDR3 is TGTGCCAGCATGGGATGGGGGGGGCAAGAGACCCAGTACTTC. Residues: CASMGWGGQETQYF.

The chain employs TRBV5-6 and TRBJ1-5; 7 bases map to TRBD1. The trim removed 4 bases at V and 7 bases at J, leaving 8 bases unmatched. Germline CDR1 and CDR2: SGHDT and YYEEEE. This CDR3 is 14 amino acids long. CDR3 protein: CASSPRGSMQPQHF. In nucleotides, the CDR3 is TGTGCCAGCAGCCCCAGGGGGAGTATGCAGCCCCAGCATTTT.

The chain employs TRBV2 and TRBJ1-4; D is uncertain. This CDR3 has 10 amino acids. Germline V gene data show CDR1 as SNHLY and CDR2 as FYNNEI. V lost 6 bases and J lost 8, with 4 bases in between. The CDR3 region has the DNA TGTGCCAGCAGCGAGGAAAAACTGTTTTTT. Encoded protein: CASSEEKLFF.

This clonotype was seen only a few times. The V gene is TRBV12-3 or TRBV12-4, the J gene TRBJ2-5; no definite D call. The V gene lost 7 bases and the J gene lost 2 bases, with 11 bases spanning the gap. CDR3 length: 13 residues. The DNA of the CDR3 is TGTGCCAGCACCCAAGGGCTTCAAGAGACCCAGTACTTC. Translated: CASTQGLQETQYF.

The chain joins TRBV15 to TRBJ2-1; weak D call: TRBD1 (6 bases). With 4 bases removed from V and 7 bases from J, the gap between germline ends came to 14 bases. This CDR3 has 14 residues. CDR1 and CDR2 (germline): LNHNV, YYDKDF (reference sequence). The CDR3 region is CATSTYTGKNEQFF. In DNA, the CDR3 is TGTGCCACCAGCACATATACAGGGAAGAATGAGCAGTTCTTC.

The CDR3 is CASSFQWTGRSFDEQFF. CDR3 coding DNA: TGTGCCAGCAGTTTCCAGTGGACAGGGAGGTCCTTTGATGAGCAGTTCTTC. V is TRBV12-3 or TRBV12-4 and J is TRBJ2-1, with 8 bases identical to TRBD1. The CDR3 consists of 17 residues. Trimming at V came to 3 bases and at J to 8 bases, leaving 15 bases not matched to a gene.

This clonotype has ten or more counts. V usage is TRBV2 and J usage is TRBJ1-5; D uncertain. This CDR3 comprises 15 residues. V lost 6 bases and J lost 1, with 13 bases in between. Germline CDR1 is SNHLY and CDR2 is FYNNEI. The CDR3 DNA is TGTGCCAGCAGGGCCACGGGGAGCAGCAATCAGCCCCAGCATTTT. This sequence encodes CASRATGSSNQPQHF.

This clonotype showed up many times. The chain is built from TRBV12-3 or TRBV12-4 and TRBJ2-7; D not resolved. Trimming left V 6 bases short and J 7 bases short, with 19 bases between. The CDR3 is 14 amino acids. The CDR3 nucleotides read TGTGCCAGCAGGCTCCTGAAAAGGCCGGGTGAGCAGTACTTC. This sequence encodes CASRLLKRPGEQYF.

This CDR3 is CASSEGGNNQPQHF. For the CDR3, the DNA is TGTGCCAGCAGTGAAGGAGGGAACAATCAGCCCCAGCATTTT. The V call is TRBV6-1, the J call TRBJ1-5; the D is unclear. Per the germline V gene, CDR1 is MNHNS and CDR2 is SASEGT. The CDR3 contains 14 residues. Trimming left V 1 base short and J 3 bases short, with 7 bases between.

The chain couples TRBV6-2 or TRBV6-3 to TRBJ2-1; TRBD1 is a possible D gene (6 bases). V lost 7 bases, J lost 2 bases, and 12 bases lay in between. There are 14 residues in the CDR3. Germline assignment: CDR1 MNHEY and CDR2 SVGEGT. CDR3 in DNA: TGTGCCAGCAAGCTCGGGACACCCTACAATGAGCAGTTCTTC. The encoded protein is CASKLGTPYNEQFF.

The chain recombines TRBV7-8 with TRBJ2-7, with TRBD1 matching 7 bases. The CDR3 has 16 residues. J lost 2 bases, V lost 1 base, and 8 bases had no gene match. Germline V gene sequence: CDR1 SGHVS, CDR2 FQNEAQ. The CDR3 DNA follows: TGTGCCAGCAGCTTAGGGGACAGCAATCGTCCCTACGAGCAGTACTTC. It codes for CASSLGDSNRPYEQYF.

This clonotype was picked up a small number of times. The chain carries TRBV5-1 and TRBJ2-7, with 8 bases that match TRBD2. V shed 4 bases and J 6 bases; nucleotides not matched to a gene: 15. The CDR3 covers 16 residues. Germline loops: CDR1 SGHRS, CDR2 YFSETQ. The CDR3 spells CASSPQPAGVLGEQYF. The CDR3 nucleotides are TGCGCCAGCAGCCCTCAACCAGCGGGAGTTCTAGGCGAGCAGTACTTC.

The sample holds a few counts of this clonotype. V gene TRBV20-1 combines with J gene TRBJ2-3; TRBD2 agrees at 9 bases. Germline V gene sequence: CDR1 DFQATT, CDR2 SNEGSKA (reference sequence). The J segment lost 4 bases and the V segment lost 3 bases, leaving 5 bases of the junction unmatched. This CDR3 has 14 residues. The CDR3 loop reads CSARSTSGADTQYF. In DNA, the CDR3 is TGCAGTGCTAGGTCGACTAGCGGCGCAGATACGCAGTATTTT.

This clonotype was recorded once. The chain carries TRBV11-2 and TRBJ2-2; tentatively, D is TRBD2 (5 bases). This CDR3 contains 15 residues. The V and J ends lost 0 bases and 13 bases respectively, with 18 bases between them. Germline V gene lookup returns CDR1 SGHAT and CDR2 FQNNGV. The CDR3: CASSLDRQLEGSLFF. DNA for the CDR3: TGTGCCAGCAGCTTAGATCGGCAGCTCGAGGGTTCGCTGTTTTTT.

The chain joins TRBV28 to TRBJ2-5; D may be TRBD1 (6 bases). The ends were cut back, 5 bases at V and 3 bases at J, with 16 bases in the middle. CDR1 is MDHEN, CDR2 SYDVKM, per germline. CDR3 length equals 15 residues. The CDR3 here is CASSPQQGSKETQYF. The CDR3, as DNA: TGTGCCAGCAGTCCCCAACAGGGCTCAAAAGAGACCCAGTACTTC.

V gene TRBV9 combines with J gene TRBJ1-2; tentative D call: TRBD1 (6 bases). Germline V gives CDR1 SGDLS, CDR2 YYNGEE. The CDR3 extends over 14 amino acids. Between the trimmed V and J ends, which lost 3 bases and 6 bases, there was a span of 15 bases. The CDR3 reads CASSGAKGGDGYTF. The DNA for the CDR3 is TGTGCCAGCAGCGGGGCTAAGGGGGGAGATGGCTACACCTTC.

The chain joins TRBV19 to TRBJ1-5; the D is unclear. Trimming left V 5 bases short and J 1 base short, with 9 bases between. The CDR3 is made up of 14 amino acids. CDR1 is LNHDA and CDR2 is SQIVND in the germline V gene (reference sequence). The CDR3: CASSAQRSNQPQHF. CDR3 DNA sequence: TGTGCCAGTAGTGCTCAGCGCAGCAATCAGCCCCAGCATTTT.

The CDR3 sequence: CASSPRPGGSRDTQYF. Written as DNA, the CDR3 is TGTGCCAGCAGTCCCCGACCGGGCGGGAGTCGGGATACGCAGTATTTT. V is TRBV27 and J is TRBJ2-3, with 7 bases lining up with TRBD2. Looked up from germline, CDR1 is MNHEY and CDR2 is SMNVEV (reference sequence). The CDR3 totals 16 residues. Germline trimming cut 5 bases from V and 6 bases from J; bases unmatched to any gene: 14.

This clonotype was picked up a small number of times. The chain joins TRBV7-2 to TRBJ1-1; D not resolved. V lost 5 bases to trimming and J lost 0 bases, with 7 bases between them. The CDR3 is made up of 13 amino acids. Germline-derived CDR1 and CDR2 are SGHTA and FQGNSA. For the CDR3, the DNA is TGTGCCAGCAGCAAAAAAGTGAACACTGAAGCTTTCTTT. This sequence encodes CASSKKVNTEAFF.